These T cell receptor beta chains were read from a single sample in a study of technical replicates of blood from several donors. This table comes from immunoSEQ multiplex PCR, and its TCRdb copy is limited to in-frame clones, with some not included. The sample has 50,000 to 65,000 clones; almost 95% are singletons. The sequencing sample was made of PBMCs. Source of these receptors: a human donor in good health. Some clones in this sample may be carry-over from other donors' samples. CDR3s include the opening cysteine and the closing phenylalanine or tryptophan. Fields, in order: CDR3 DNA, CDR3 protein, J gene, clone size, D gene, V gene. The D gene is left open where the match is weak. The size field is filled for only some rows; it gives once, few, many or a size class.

TGCGCCAGCAGCCAAGATGATCGGCAGGGTTATAATTCACCCCTCCACTTT	CASSQDDRQGYNSPLHF	TRBJ1-6	NA	NA	TRBV4-1
TGTGCCAGCAGCAAGGGGCCCGCGCTACCTAACTATGGCTACACCTTC	CASSKGPALPNYGYTF	TRBJ1-2	NA	NA	TRBV5-6
TGTGCCAGCTCACCCACCGCGACTAGCGGGAGGGCCTACGAGCAGTACTTC	CASSPTATSGRAYEQYF	TRBJ2-7	NA	TRBD2	TRBV18
TGCAGTGCTCAGGGGCCCAATGAGCAGTTCTTC	CSAQGPNEQFF	TRBJ2-1	NA	NA	TRBV20-1
TGCGCCAGCAGCCAAGATTGGGACAGGAACACAGCCTACGAGCAGTACTTC	CASSQDWDRNTAYEQYF	TRBJ2-7	once	TRBD1	TRBV4-3
TGTGCCAGCAGCTTCGACAGGGACTACGAGCAGTACTTC	CASSFDRDYEQYF	TRBJ2-7	NA	TRBD1	TRBV11-3
TGCGCCAGCAGCTTGGACAGGGTCTACGAGCAGTACTTC	CASSLDRVYEQYF	TRBJ2-7	NA	NA	TRBV5-1
TGTGCCAGCAGTAAAGGACAGGGCGTTGAGACCCAGTACTTC	CASSKGQGVETQYF	TRBJ2-5	NA	TRBD1	TRBV6-6
TGTGCCAGTAGTATATCATCCTCCGGAGTGGGACACATTTACGAGCAGTACTTC	CASSISSSGVGHIYEQYF	TRBJ2-7	NA	NA	TRBV19
TGTGCCAGCAGTTATACTGGGACAGGCTATGGCTACACCTTC	CASSYTGTGYGYTF	TRBJ1-2	NA	TRBD1	TRBV6-5